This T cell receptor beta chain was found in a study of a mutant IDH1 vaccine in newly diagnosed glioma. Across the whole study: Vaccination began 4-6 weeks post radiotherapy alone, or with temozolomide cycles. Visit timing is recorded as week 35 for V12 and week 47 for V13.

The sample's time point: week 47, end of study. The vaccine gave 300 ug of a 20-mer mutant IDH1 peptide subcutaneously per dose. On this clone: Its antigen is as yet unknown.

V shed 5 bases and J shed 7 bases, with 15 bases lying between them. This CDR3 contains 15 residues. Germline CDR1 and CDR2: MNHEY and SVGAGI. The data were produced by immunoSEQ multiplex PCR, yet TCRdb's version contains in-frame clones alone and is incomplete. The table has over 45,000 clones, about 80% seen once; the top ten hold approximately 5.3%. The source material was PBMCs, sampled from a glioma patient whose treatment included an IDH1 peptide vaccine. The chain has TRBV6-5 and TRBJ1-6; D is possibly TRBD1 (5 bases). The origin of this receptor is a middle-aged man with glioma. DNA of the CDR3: TGTGCCAGCAGTACCCGAGGGGAAGGAAATTCACCCCTCCACTTT. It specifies CASSTRGEGNSPLHF.